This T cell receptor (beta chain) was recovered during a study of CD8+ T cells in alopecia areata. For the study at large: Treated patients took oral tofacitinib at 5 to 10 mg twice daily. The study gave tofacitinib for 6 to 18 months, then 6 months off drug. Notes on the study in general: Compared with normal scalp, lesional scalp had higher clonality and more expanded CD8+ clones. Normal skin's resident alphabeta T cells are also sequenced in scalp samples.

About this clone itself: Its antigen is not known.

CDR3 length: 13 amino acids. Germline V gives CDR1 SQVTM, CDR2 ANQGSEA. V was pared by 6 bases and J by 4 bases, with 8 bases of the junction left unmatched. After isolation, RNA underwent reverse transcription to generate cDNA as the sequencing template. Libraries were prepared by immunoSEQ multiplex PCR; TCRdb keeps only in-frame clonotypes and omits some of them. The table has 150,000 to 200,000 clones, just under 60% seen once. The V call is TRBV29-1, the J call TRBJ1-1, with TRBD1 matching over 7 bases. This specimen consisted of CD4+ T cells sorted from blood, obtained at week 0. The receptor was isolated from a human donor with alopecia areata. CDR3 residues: CSVQGNLGTEAFF. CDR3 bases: TGCAGCGTACAGGGGAACCTGGGCACTGAAGCTTTCTTT.